This TCR beta chain was identified during a study of T cell responses to AZD1222 COVID-19 vaccine. This clone was detected a few times. No antigen is known for it. General study points: Regions 160-218 and 743-854 held dominance among vaccine-associated CD4 TCRs, which spanned spike. Regions left unmutated in variants are reportedly the target of nearly half of spike-specific TCRs.

In germline, CDR1 is SGHTA, CDR2 FQGNSA. V gave up 1 base and J gave up 4 bases, with 5 bases separating them. The CDR3 is 12 amino acids. Some clones are missing from TCRdb's copy, which holds only in-frame ones; the method was immunoSEQ multiplex PCR. The table lists some 120,000 clones, approximately 90% of them singletons, with around 10% in the top ten. The genes are TRBV7-2 and TRBJ2-7; D not resolved. Sequences were derived from peripheral blood, sampled on day 0 of AZD1222 vaccination. This TCR was recovered from an adult in good health. CDR3 sequence: CASSLDVYEQYF. DNA for the CDR3: TGTGCCAGCAGCTTAGACGTTTACGAGCAGTACTTC.